This T cell receptor (beta chain) appears in the sequencing data of a study of T cells after yellow fever vaccination. This clonotype has ten or more counts. TCRdb called the 5' RACE reads again in MiXCR, with one record for every CDR3 protein. The sample shows around 360,000 distinct CDR3 sequences, under 14% of them seen only once. Here the sequenced sample was PBMCs, taken on the day of the first yellow fever vaccination. The receptor's source is a man aged 18 to 29 who received the YFV17D yellow fever vaccine.

CDR3 region: CASTSGQGHEQYF. DNA of the CDR3: TGTGCCAGCACCTCTGGCCAGGGCCACGAGCAGTACTTC. The genes are TRBV28 and TRBJ2-7; a possible D gene is TRBD1 (5 bases). CDR3 size: 13 residues. Trimming cost V 7 bases and J 5 bases, with 15 bases left between them. Germline loops: CDR1 MDHEN, CDR2 SYDVKM. Combining the CDR3 with reference TRBV28 and TRBJ2-7 gives the whole variable domain DVKVTQSSRYLVKRTGEKVFLECVQDMDHENMFWYRQDPGLGLRLIYFSYDVKMKEKGDIPEGYSVSREKKERFSLILESASTNQTSMYLCASTSGQGHEQYFGPGTRLTVT.